This T cell receptor (beta chain) was observed in a study of cytomegalovirus exposure and HLA in healthy donors. Data came from immunoSEQ multiplex PCR; TCRdb stores just in-frame clones and leaves some out. The top ten hold about 32% of the sample, which has about 130,000 clones, 70% to 85% seen once. The germline gives CDR1 SNHLY, CDR2 FYNNEI. V was clipped by 5 bases and J by 3 bases; unmatched bases: 7. This CDR3 region has 14 residues. Sequences were obtained from PBMCs. The origin of this receptor is a young man in good health and CMV-seropositive. This chain uses TRBV2 with TRBJ2-7, with 7 bases lining up with TRBD1. The CDR3 is CASSLQGSYYEQYF. As DNA, the CDR3 is TGTGCCAGCAGTTTACAGGGGTCCTACTACGAGCAGTACTTC.